Following are 31 T cell receptor beta chains from one sample sequenced in a study of tissue T cells after allogeneic stem cell transplantation. Here immunoSEQ multiplex PCR was the method, and the copy in TCRdb shows in-frame clones only, minus some. The table records more than 40,000 clones, around 66% of them present only once. The sample consisted of sorted cells pooled from one or two spleens. These receptors originate from a pool of C57BL/6 mice in good health.

As to this clone: The genes and germline here are from mouse. The read ends 1 residue shy of where the CDR3 ends; the end is completed using the germline J gene. The chain combines TRBV20 with TRBJ2-5; no clear D gene. This CDR3 has 11 residues. Germline CDR1 is GFQATS and CDR2 is STVNSAI. The V end was cut by 5 bases, the J end by 0 bases, with 3 bases between. This chain's CDR3 is CGALNQDTQYF. The covered CDR3 bases are TGTGGTGCTCTTAACCAAGACACCCAGTAC.

Details on this clone: Gene names denote mouse genes. Coverage ceases 1 residue before the CDR3 finishes, and the germline J gene fills in the end. The chain uses TRBV29 and TRBJ2-1, with 9 nucleotides matching TRBD2. Per the germline V gene, CDR1 is MSHET and CDR2 is SYDVDS. V shed 1 base and J 5 bases; nucleotides not matched to a gene: 0. The CDR3 is made up of 14 amino acids. The sequenced part of the CDR3 DNA is TGTGCTAGCAGTTTATACTGGGGGGATGCTGAGCAGTTC. The encoded protein is CASSLYWGDAEQF. The CDR3 as a whole reads CASSLYWGDAEQFF.

On this clone itself: The gene names given are mouse names. The read ends 1 residue early relative to the CDR3; the germline J gene fills the gap. V gene TRBV5 combines with J gene TRBJ1-1, with 7 bases aligning to TRBD1. Germline loops: CDR1 LGHNA, CDR2 YNLKQL (reference sequence). The J segment lost 0 bases and the V segment lost 2 bases, leaving 0 bases of the junction unmatched. The CDR3 length is 14 residues. The CDR3 sequence: CASSQQGANTEVFF. The sequenced part of the CDR3 DNA is TGTGCCAGCAGCCAACAGGGGGCAAACACAGAAGTCTTC.

On this clone: The gene symbols are mouse symbols. The CDR3 is cut off 1 residue early in the read; its end comes from the germline J gene. The chain carries TRBV15 and TRBJ2-1; 8 positions agree with TRBD2. Germline values: CDR1 SGHND, CDR2 FRSKSL. Trimming cost V 6 bases and J 4 bases; bases outside gene matches: 5. CDR3 length: 14 amino acids. CDR3 sequence reads: CASSRLGSYAEQFF. Incomplete CDR3 DNA: TGTGCCAGCAGCCGACTGGGGAGTTATGCTGAGCAGTTC.

This clone turned up a few times. Here the gene names and germline are mouse. Coverage ceases 1 residue before the CDR3 finishes, and the germline J gene fills in the end. This rearrangement joins TRBV19 to TRBJ2-7, with D possibly matching TRBD2 (6 bases). The CDR3 contains 12 residues. Germline-derived CDR1 and CDR2 are FNHDT and SITEND (reference sequence). V was cut by 5 bases and J by 2 bases, with 8 bases left in between. The covered CDR3 bases are TGTGCCAGCAGGGGGGGTCCCTATGAACAGTAC. The encoded protein is CASRGGPYEQY. The entire CDR3 sequence reads CASRGGPYEQYF.

This clone was found a few times. Gene names follow the mouse nomenclature. The CDR3 end lies 1 residue beyond the end of the read and is filled in from the germline J gene. The chain joins TRBV3 to TRBJ2-7; 10 bases map to TRBD1. J gave up 7 bases and V 4 bases, and 4 bases lay outside the gene matches. Germline V gene lookup returns CDR1 SNHLY and CDR2 FYNGKV (reference sequence). The CDR3 extends over 13 amino acids. The CDR3: CASSSDRGWEQYF. CDR3 DNA, as far as it was read: TGTGCCAGCAGCTCGGACAGGGGGTGGGAACAGTAC.

Turning to this clone: These gene names are mouse names. The DNA read from the CDR3 is TGTGCAAGCAGCTGGACTGGGGGGGACACCGGGCAGCTCTAC. It is translated as CASSWTGGDTGQLY. In full, the CDR3 is CASSWTGGDTGQLYF. The gene calls are TRBV16 and TRBJ2-2; 12 positions match TRBD2. The DNA ends 1 residue before the CDR3 does, and the rest of the CDR3 is filled in from the germline J gene. Germline trimming cut 4 bases from V and 3 bases from J; bases unmatched to any gene: 0. Germline CDR1 SGHSA, CDR2 FRNQAP. This CDR3 spans 15 amino acids.

This clone appeared once. Any gene name here is a mouse gene name. The read is 1 residue too short to cover the CDR3 end, so that end is filled in from the germline J gene. This rearrangement joins TRBV5 to TRBJ2-1, with D possibly TRBD1 on 5 matching bases. The germline V and J ends were trimmed by 0 bases and 4 bases, with 10 bases remaining between them. There are 15 residues in the CDR3. From germline, CDR1 is LGHNA and CDR2 YNLKQL (reference sequence). The CDR3 DNA, read in part, is TGTGCCAGCAGCCAAGAACCAGGGAGGTATGCTGAGCAGTTC. Its translation: CASSQEPGRYAEQF. The whole CDR3 reads CASSQEPGRYAEQFF.

On this clone itself: The genes are named according to mouse. The read terminates 1 residue ahead of where the CDR3 ends, so the germline J gene completes it. V is TRBV5 and J is TRBJ1-4; D is ambiguous. The CDR3 is made up of 13 amino acids. Between the trimmed V and J ends, which lost 4 bases and 7 bases, there was a span of 10 bases. The V gene's germline CDR1 is LGHNA and CDR2 YNLKQL (reference sequence). This chain's CDR3 is CASSPTDGERLFF. Partial CDR3 DNA: TGTGCCAGCAGCCCCACAGACGGCGAAAGATTATTT.

About this clone itself: Gene names denote mouse genes. The CDR3 end is not reached by the read, which stops 1 residue before it; the germline J gene fills it in. The V gene is TRBV1, the J gene TRBJ1-1; the match to TRBD1 covers 8 bases. The germline CDR1 and CDR2 sequences are NSQYPW and LRSPGD (reference sequence). V lost 0 bases and J lost 5; bases outside the gene matches: 2. The CDR3 runs to 14 residues. The part of the CDR3 DNA that was read is TGCACCTGCAGTGCAGATACAGGGGGTACAGAAGTCTTC. Translated, it gives CTCSADTGGTEVF. The complete CDR3 reads CTCSADTGGTEVFF.

In its sample, this clone was seen once. Here the gene names and germline are mouse. The sequenced fragment ends 1 residue before the CDR3 boundary, so the rest is inferred from the germline J gene. J is TRBJ1-1 and V is TRBV17; 8 nucleotides align to TRBD1. The V gene's germline CDR1 is MNHDT and CDR2 YYDKIL. The length of the CDR3 is 15 residues. Trimming removed 0 bases from V and 4 bases from J; junction bases left unmatched: 4. The CDR3 loop is CASSRDRGPGTEVFF. CDR3 DNA, as far as it was read: TGTGCTAGCAGTAGAGACAGGGGGCCGGGCACAGAAGTCTTC.

Only one count was recorded for this clone. Genes and germline are mouse. The read stops 1 residue short of the end of the CDR3; the missing end is completed from the germline J gene. The V and J genes are TRBV13-2 and TRBJ2-5; D ambiguous. The CDR3 contains 15 residues. Between the trimmed V and J ends, which lost 1 base and 0 bases, there was a span of 9 bases. Germline assignment: CDR1 NNHNN and CDR2 SYGAGS (reference sequence). The sequenced CDR3 bases are TGTGCCAGCGGTGATCCCGGCTTTAACCAAGACACCCAGTAC. It is translated as CASGDPGFNQDTQY. The full CDR3 protein is CASGDPGFNQDTQYF.

As regards this clone: The gene symbols are mouse symbols. Read coverage stops 1 residue before the CDR3 terminus; the germline J gene supplies the remainder. The chain is built from TRBV13-3 and TRBJ1-1; TRBD1 might be the D (5 bases). From germline, CDR1 is NNHDY and CDR2 SYVADS. CDR3 length equals 12 residues. The ends were cut back, 3 bases at V and 4 bases at J, with 7 bases in the middle. The DNA read from the CDR3 is TGTGCCAGCAGTGTGACAGTCACAGAAGTCTTC. Protein sequence: CASSVTVTEVF. The CDR3 in its entirety is CASSVTVTEVFF.

A single count supports this clone. The genes are named according to mouse. The read ends 1 residue early relative to the CDR3; the germline J gene fills the gap. The chain couples TRBV5 to TRBJ2-3; D possibly corresponds to TRBD1 (6 bases). Germline V CDR1 and CDR2: LGHNA, YNLKQL (reference sequence). The CDR3 has 15 residues. Trimming left V 0 bases short and J 3 bases short, with 10 bases between. The DNA read from the CDR3 is TGTGCCAGCAGCCAAGAGGGGCAGGGGGCAGAAACGCTGTAT. Protein sequence: CASSQEGQGAETLY. The whole CDR3 protein reads CASSQEGQGAETLYF.

This clone was seen a few times. Gene names denote mouse genes. The read stops 1 residue short of the end of the CDR3; the missing end is completed from the germline J gene. V is TRBV12-1 and J is TRBJ2-7; D not resolved. CDR3 length: 10 residues. Germline lookup yields CDR1 SGHSN and CDR2 HYEKVE. Between the trimmed V and J ends, which lost 0 bases and 6 bases, there was a span of 2 bases. CDR3: CASSLSEQYF. The sequenced part of the CDR3 DNA is TGTGCCAGCTCTCTCTCTGAACAGTAC.

Concerning this clone: These gene names are mouse names. The read comes to an end 1 residue before the CDR3 does, leaving the germline J gene to fill in the end. The rearrangement links TRBV13-3 to TRBJ2-3; D could derive from TRBD1 or TRBD2 (6 bases each). In germline, CDR1 is NNHDY, CDR2 SYVADS. Trimming stripped 0 bases from V and 3 bases from J, with 8 bases between. The CDR3 runs to 14 residues. The CDR3 loop is CASSDGGRAETLYF. The covered CDR3 bases are TGTGCCAGCAGTGATGGGGGGCGCGCAGAAACGCTGTAT.

To note about this clone: Gene names and germline match the mouse. The CDR3 extends 1 residue past the end of the read, so its final part is completed from the germline J gene. The J gene is TRBJ2-4, the V gene TRBV13-2; a weak D match, TRBD1 (5 bases). The CDR3 covers 15 residues. CDR1 is NNHNN and CDR2 is SYGAGS in the germline V gene (reference sequence). V was pared by 3 bases and J by 0 bases, with 11 bases between. The CDR3 is CASGGTKGSQNTLYF. CDR3 bases read: TGTGCCAGCGGTGGGACAAAAGGGAGTCAAAACACCTTGTAC.

On this clone itself: Mouse germline and gene names are used. Read coverage stops 1 residue before the CDR3 terminus; the germline J gene supplies the remainder. The chain is built from TRBV1 and TRBJ1-3, with TRBD1 matching over 10 bases. The germline V gene encodes CDR1 NSQYPW and CDR2 LRSPGD (reference sequence). The trim removed 1 base at V and 2 bases at J, leaving 2 bases unmatched. The CDR3 is 16 residues long. The CDR3 loop is CTCSAVGTGAGNTLYF. CDR3 DNA, as far as it was read: TGCACCTGCAGTGCAGTAGGGACAGGGGCTGGAAATACGCTCTAT.

With respect to this clone: Gene names follow the mouse nomenclature. The read finishes 1 residue shy of the CDR3 end, and the germline J gene is used to complete it. This sequence joins TRBV5 and TRBJ2-2, with D perhaps TRBD1 (6 bases). Germline V gene sequence: CDR1 LGHNA, CDR2 YNLKQL (reference sequence). Trimming shortened V by 0 bases and J by 0 bases, and 8 bases separated the two germline ends. CDR3 length: 16 amino acids. The covered CDR3 bases are TGTGCCAGCAGCCAAGAGGGGACATCAAACACCGGGCAGCTCTAC. Amino acids: CASSQEGTSNTGQLY. The CDR3 in full is CASSQEGTSNTGQLYF.

This clone was picked up a small number of times. The genes and germline here are from mouse. The read is 1 residue too short to cover the CDR3 end, so that end is filled in from the germline J gene. The chain joins TRBV13-2 to TRBJ2-7; D unclear. The CDR3 has 14 amino acids. V lost 1 base to trimming and J lost 2 bases, with 10 bases between them. Germline CDR1 NNHNN, CDR2 SYGAGS (reference sequence). The CDR3 sequence is CASGDPRQAYEQYF. CDR3 DNA, as far as it was read: TGTGCCAGCGGTGATCCTCGTCAGGCCTATGAACAGTAC.

In regard to this clone: Here the gene names and germline are mouse. CDR3: CASSPRPVNNQAPLF. The part of the CDR3 DNA that was read is TGTGCCAGCTCCCCTCGGCCAGTTAACAACCAGGCTCCGCTT. This chain joins TRBV12-1 and TRBJ1-5, with no clear D. The read ends 1 residue shy of where the CDR3 ends; the end is completed using the germline J gene. The V end lost 4 bases, the J end lost 0 bases, and 12 bases lay between the germline ends. Looked up from germline, CDR1 is SGHSN and CDR2 is HYEKVE. This CDR3 has 15 residues.

Note on this clone: Gene names are mouse gene names. The CDR3 end lies 1 residue beyond the end of the read and is filled in from the germline J gene. The chain uses TRBV12-2 and TRBJ2-5, with 12 nucleotides matching TRBD2. This CDR3 has 16 amino acids. Trimming cost V 4 bases and J 0 bases; bases outside gene matches: 4. Germline CDR1 is SGHLS and CDR2 is HYDKME. The CDR3 here is CASSPGTGGNQDTQYF. The CDR3 DNA, read in part, is TGTGCCAGCTCCCCCGGGACTGGGGGGAACCAAGACACCCAGTAC.

About this clone: Gene names and germline match the mouse. The read ends 1 residue before the CDR3 terminus; that terminus is restored from the germline J gene. This sequence joins TRBV5 and TRBJ2-2, with unresolved D. V gave up 5 bases and J gave up 0 bases, with 10 bases separating them. There are 15 residues in the CDR3. CDR1 and CDR2 (germline): LGHNA, YNLKQL (reference sequence). The CDR3 protein is CASSGNLANTGQLYF. CDR3 DNA, as far as it was read: TGTGCCAGCAGCGGGAATCTTGCAAACACCGGGCAGCTCTAC.

A single count supports this clone. Genes here carry mouse names. The CDR3 goes on 1 residue after the read ends, and that part is filled in from the germline J gene. V is TRBV3 and J is TRBJ2-3, with 7 bases fitting TRBD2. Germline lookup yields CDR1 SNHLY and CDR2 FYNGKV (reference sequence). Unmatched junction bases numbered 1, after V lost 4 bases and J lost 0 bases. The CDR3 is 14 amino acids. This CDR3 is CASSWGGSAETLYF. CDR3 DNA (partial): TGTGCCAGCAGCTGGGGGGGTAGTGCAGAAACGCTGTAT.

Of note for this clone: Mouse gene names and germline throughout. Read coverage stops 1 residue before the CDR3 terminus; the germline J gene supplies the remainder. The chain uses TRBV26 and TRBJ2-4; the match to TRBD2 covers 11 bases. Germline CDR1 is KGHPV and CDR2 is FQNQEV (reference sequence). The CDR3 runs 14 residues. V was clipped by 4 bases and J by 7 bases; unmatched bases: 4. The CDR3 is CASSHPGLGDTLYF. The sequenced CDR3 bases are TGTGCCAGCAGTCACCCGGGACTGGGGGACACCTTGTAC.

Note on this clone: These gene names are mouse names. The read halts 1 residue ahead of the CDR3 end, with the missing end drawn from the germline J gene. This chain links TRBV31 with TRBJ2-2; the match to TRBD1 covers 7 bases. With V trimmed by 1 base and J by 4 bases, 0 bases remained unmatched. The CDR3 is made up of 13 amino acids. In germline, CDR1 is GKSSPN, CDR2 SITVG. Here the CDR3 reads CAWSPGGTGQLYF. The part of the CDR3 DNA that was read is TGTGCCTGGAGTCCAGGGGGCACCGGGCAGCTCTAC.

This clone came up a few times. The listed genes are named as in mouse. The read gets to within 1 residue of the CDR3 end, and the germline J gene fills in the rest. V and J are TRBV19 and TRBJ1-4; TRBD1 might be the D (5 bases). Trimming removed 3 bases at V and 5 bases at J, with 8 bases between. The CDR3 sequence is 13 residues long. Germline V CDR1 and CDR2: FNHDT, SITEND (reference sequence). The CDR3 DNA, read in part, is TGTGCCAGCAGTACAGGGAAGAACGAAAGATTATTT. This encodes CASSTGKNERLF. The whole CDR3 sequence is CASSTGKNERLFF.

For this clone: Mouse gene names and germline throughout. The read is 1 residue too short to cover the CDR3 end, so that end is filled in from the germline J gene. V and J are TRBV3 and TRBJ2-5; a weak D match, TRBD1 (5 bases). The CDR3 length is 13 residues. V lost 5 bases to trimming and J lost 4 bases, with 10 bases between them. Per the germline V gene, CDR1 is SNHLY and CDR2 is FYNGKV (reference sequence). The CDR3 spells CASSPPGKDTQYF. CDR3 DNA (partial): TGTGCCAGCAGCCCCCCAGGGAAAGACACCCAGTAC.

As for this clone: Mouse gene names and germline throughout. CDR3 residues: CASGPGPNYAEQFF. CDR3 bases read: TGTGCCAGCGGGCCGGGACCCAACTATGCTGAGCAGTTC. This rearrangement joins TRBV13-2 to TRBJ2-1; the D call may be TRBD1 or TRBD2 (5 bases each). The read comes to an end 1 residue before the CDR3 does, leaving the germline J gene to fill in the end. Germline V lookup: CDR1 NNHNN, CDR2 SYGAGS (reference sequence). The ends were cut back, 5 bases at V and 1 base at J, with 10 bases in the middle. This CDR3 has 14 residues.

A remark on this clone: Gene and germline names: mouse. The CDR3 region is CASSFGGSSYEQYF. The CDR3 DNA, read in part, is TGTGCCAGCAGTTTCGGGGGGAGCTCCTATGAACAGTAC. The chain couples TRBV14 to TRBJ2-7; possible D gene TRBD2, 6 bases. The CDR3 end falls 1 residue outside the read, so it is completed with the germline J gene. The V end was cut by 1 base, the J end by 0 bases, with 8 bases between. Germline V CDR1 and CDR2: SGHDT, FRDEAV. This CDR3 spans 14 amino acids.

Regarding this clone: The germline and genes are mouse ones. The read falls 1 residue short of the CDR3 end, and the missing part is taken from the germline J gene. The chain has TRBV5 and TRBJ2-7; 8 nucleotides match TRBD1. Germline CDR1 reads LGHNA; CDR2 reads YNLKQL (reference sequence). V lost 1 base, J lost 7 bases, and 6 bases stayed unmatched. The CDR3 has 14 amino acids. Partial CDR3 DNA: TGTGCCAGCAGCCAAGGAGGACAGGGAGAGGAACAGTAC. This sequence encodes CASSQGGQGEEQY. The whole CDR3 sequence is CASSQGGQGEEQYF.